The 28 T cell receptor beta chains reported below all come from one sample, sequenced in a study of regulatory T cells in long-lasting Graves disease. For TCR beta, libraries came from iRepertoire HTBI primers and Arm-PCR of CDR3 regions. TCRdb analysed the multiplex PCR reads with MiXCR anew, one entry per CDR3 protein. Counted here are hundreds of thousands of distinct CDR3 sequences, about a sixth occurring once; the ten biggest clones make up 25% to 30%. Time point indicated: newly diagnosed GD, antithyroid drugs for less than 3 months. PBMCs were the source of the RNA used for TCR sequencing. This sample also appeared in a second study, on T cells in Graves' hyperthyroidism and ophthalmopathy.

This sample comprised peripheral blood mononuclear cells (PBMCs), obtained at new diagnosis, from a patient treated with antithyroid drugs. The receptors here all came from a man aged 35-49 years with Graves disease.

This clonotype was observed a few times. A much bigger clone sits one base away, suggesting this may be a read error. J is TRBJ2-1 and V is TRBV12-3 or TRBV12-4, with 8 bases lining up with TRBD1. The end of the DNA fits TRBJ2-5 better, so the J call may be wrong. CDR3 length equals 15 residues. The CDR3 sequence is CANNEGQGRTETQYF. The CDR3 DNA sequence: TGTGCCAACAACGAAGGACAGGGAAGGACAGAGACCCAGTACTTC.

Details on this clonotype: It is likely a read error, because the conserved phenylalanine at the end of the CDR3 is missing. CDR3 sequence (DNA): TGCGCCAGCAGCTTCGCGGGGTTGGGCAATGAGCAGTTCCTC. It encodes CASSFAGLGNEQFL. The chain recombines TRBV5-1 with TRBJ2-1; a weak D match, TRBD2 (6 bases). Trimming shortened V by 2 bases and J by 6 bases, and 12 bases separated the two germline ends. Germline CDR1 SGHRS, CDR2 YFSETQ. This CDR3 region has 14 residues.

This clonotype was detected many times. The chain joins TRBV3-1 to TRBJ1-5; the D is unclear. CDR1 LGHDT and CDR2 YNNKEL come from the germline V gene (reference sequence). Trimming left V 0 bases short and J 9 bases short, with 6 bases between. The CDR3 sequence is 12 residues long. CDR3 in amino acids: CASSQEPGPQHF. CDR3 DNA sequence: TGTGCCAGCAGCCAAGAGCCAGGGCCCCAGCATTTT.

The table lists this clonotype with a few counts. The chain has TRBV10-3 and TRBJ1-2; no definite D call. CDR3 length: 15 residues. Trimming stripped 3 bases from V and 8 bases from J, with 19 bases between. The V gene's germline CDR1 is ENHRY and CDR2 SYGVKD. CDR3 nucleotides: TGTGCCATCAGTGATCCCGGCGGGAAAGAAGAGGGCTACACCTTC. This translates into CAISDPGGKEEGYTF.

In this sample, this clonotype turned up many times. The chain couples TRBV5-1 to TRBJ2-3; TRBD1 aligns across 8 bases. The germline V gene has CDR1 SGHRS and CDR2 YFSETQ. This CDR3 contains 15 residues. The junction had 5 bases not matched to a gene; V was cut back by 3 bases and J by 2 bases. CDR3 in amino acids: CASSYRTGYTDTQYF. CDR3 in DNA: TGCGCCAGCAGCTACAGGACAGGGTACACAGATACGCAGTATTTT.

In this sample, this clonotype turned up many times. The J gene is TRBJ2-5, the V gene TRBV3-1; D tentatively reads TRBD1 or TRBD2 (5 bases each). Germline V gene lookup returns CDR1 LGHDT and CDR2 YNNKEL (reference sequence). The CDR3 has 17 amino acids. The V end was cut by 0 bases, the J end by 2 bases, with 16 bases between. The chain's CDR3 is CASSQDDGGAEQETQYF. The CDR3 DNA reads as TGTGCCAGCAGCCAAGATGATGGGGGTGCAGAGCAAGAGACCCAGTACTTC.

This clonotype came up many times. The chain is built from TRBV3-1 and TRBJ2-1, with 10 bases aligning to TRBD1. The CDR3 length is 15 residues. Germline CDR1 is LGHDT and CDR2 is YNNKEL (reference sequence). V was clipped by 4 bases and J by 8 bases; unmatched bases: 8. CDR3 sequence (DNA): TGTGCCAGCAGCCCCCGGGACAGGGGCGTTTATGAGCAGTTCTTC. It codes for CASSPRDRGVYEQFF.

This chain links TRBV11-2 with TRBJ2-5; 7 bases are shared with TRBD2. Losses at the gene ends were 7 bases for V and 3 bases for J; bases not matched to a gene: 17. The CDR3 is 17 amino acids. Germline-derived CDR1 and CDR2 are SGHAT and FQNNGV. In nucleotides, the CDR3 is TGTGCCAGCACCTCGAAACGAGGCGGGGGAATTGAAGAGACCCAGTACTTC. It codes for CASTSKRGGGIEETQYF.

This clonotype was recorded at least ten times. This rearrangement joins TRBV28 to TRBJ1-5; D unresolved. The CDR3 is 14 amino acids. Trimming left V 5 bases short and J 3 bases short, with 11 bases between. Per the germline V gene, CDR1 is MDHEN and CDR2 is SYDVKM. As DNA, the CDR3 is TGTGCCAGCAGTCCGCCGCGTTACAATCAGCCCCAGCATTTT. Its protein product is CASSPPRYNQPQHF.

In this sample, this clonotype turned up many times. This sequence joins TRBV7-2 and TRBJ2-1; 10 bases match TRBD1. V lost 3 bases and J lost 4; bases outside the gene matches: 3. Germline values: CDR1 SGHTA, CDR2 FQGNSA. The CDR3 is 15 amino acids. The CDR3 DNA reads as TGTGCCAGCAGCTTTGACAGGGGGCAATACAATGAGCAGTTCTTC. This sequence encodes CASSFDRGQYNEQFF. The full variable domain, completed using reference TRBV7-2 and TRBJ2-1, is GAGVSQSPSNKVTEKGKDVELRCDPISGHTALYWYRQSLGQGLEFLIYFQGNSAPDKSGLPSDRFSAERTGGSVSTLTIQRTQQEDSAVYLCASSFDRGQYNEQFFGPGTRLTVL.

Ten or more counts support this clonotype. The chain has TRBV7-9 and TRBJ2-1, with D hard to call. This CDR3 contains 13 residues. Trimming removed 3 bases from V and 6 bases from J, with 9 bases in between. From germline, CDR1 is SEHNR and CDR2 FQNEAQ (reference sequence). The CDR3 sequence: CASSLFRVNEQFF. The CDR3 DNA is TGTGCCAGCAGCTTGTTCCGCGTCAATGAGCAGTTCTTC.

This clonotype was recorded many times. The chain couples TRBV6-4 to TRBJ1-6, with D uncertain. V lost 0 bases to trimming and J lost 9 bases, with 9 bases between them. From germline, CDR1 is MRHNA and CDR2 SNTAGT. The CDR3 contains 14 residues. The CDR3 sequence is CASSDSLDGSPLHF. The CDR3 region has the DNA TGTGCCAGCAGTGACTCGTTAGACGGTTCACCCCTCCACTTT.

This clonotype has more than one count but fewer than ten. The chain couples TRBV3-1 to TRBJ2-2; 14 bases line up with TRBD2. Germline V gives CDR1 LGHDT, CDR2 YNNKEL (reference sequence). CDR3 size: 15 residues. V shed 4 bases, J shed 6 bases, and the junction held 1 base outside the gene matches. CDR3 region: CASSRLAGGAGELFF. In nucleotides, the CDR3 is TGTGCCAGCAGCCGACTAGCGGGGGGGGCCGGGGAGCTGTTTTTT.

This clonotype has more than one count but fewer than ten. The chain combines TRBV5-4 with TRBJ2-1, with D possibly matching TRBD2 (5 bases). V lost 4 bases, J lost 4 bases, and 18 bases lay in between. Germline loops: CDR1 SGHNT, CDR2 YYREEE (reference sequence). The CDR3 spans 16 residues. This chain's CDR3 is CASSPIGLEVYNEQFF. The CDR3, as DNA: TGTGCCAGCAGCCCGATAGGATTGGAGGTATACAATGAGCAGTTCTTC.

The sample holds many counts of this clonotype. This chain uses TRBV6-2 or TRBV6-3 with TRBJ2-7; 12 bases match TRBD2. The CDR3 extends over 16 amino acids. CDR1 and CDR2 (germline): MNHEY, SVGEGT. V dropped 2 bases and J dropped 1; count of bases not matched to a gene: 3. CDR3 DNA sequence: TGTGCCAGCAGTTACCCAACTAGCGGGGGGTCCTACGAGCAGTACTTC. This codes for CASSYPTSGGSYEQYF.

This clonotype was detected only a few times. The V and J genes are TRBV25-1 and TRBJ1-2, with TRBD1 as a possible D gene (5 bases). The length of the CDR3 is 14 residues. Between the trimmed V and J ends, which lost 4 bases and 3 bases, there was a span of 12 bases. CDR1 is MGHDK, CDR2 SYGVNS, per germline. CDR3 sequence (DNA): TGTGCCAGCAGTGGATGGGGGGGTGACTATGGCTACACCTTC. This translates into CASSGWGGDYGYTF.

This clonotype was seen a handful of times. The chain carries TRBV15 and TRBJ2-3; D is possibly TRBD2 (5 bases). Germline V CDR1 and CDR2: LNHNV, YYDKDF (reference sequence). The CDR3 runs to 16 residues. Trimming cost V 1 base and J 6 bases, with 17 bases left between them. CDR3 residues: CATSRVREIAWDTQYF. In DNA, the CDR3 is TGTGCCACCAGCAGAGTGAGGGAGATAGCCTGGGATACGCAGTATTTT. Using reference TRBV15 and TRBJ2-3 for the parts outside the CDR3, the full variable domain is DAMVIQNPRYQVTQFGKPVTLSCSQTLNHNVMYWYQQKSSQAPKLLFHYYDKDFNNEADTPDNFQSRRPNTSFCFLDIRSPGLGDTAMYLCATSRVREIAWDTQYFGPGTRLTVL.

In DNA form, the CDR3 reads TGTGCCACGCAGGGGGACCGCAGCACAGATACGCAGTATTTT. It yields the protein CATQGDRSTDTQYF. J is TRBJ2-3 and V is TRBV2, with 7 positions matching TRBD1. V lost 10 bases, J lost 0 bases, and 7 bases stayed unmatched. CDR1 is SNHLY, CDR2 FYNNEI, per germline. This CDR3 has 14 amino acids.

This clonotype was seen many times. J is TRBJ1-1 and V is TRBV18, with 8 bases aligning to TRBD1. The germline V gene has CDR1 KGHSH and CDR2 LQKENI. The J segment lost 7 bases and the V segment lost 5 bases, leaving 6 bases of the junction unmatched. This CDR3 is 13 amino acids long. The chain's CDR3 is CASSTTGVNEAFF. The CDR3 DNA reads as TGTGCCAGCTCAACGACAGGGGTTAATGAAGCTTTCTTT.

Many counts were recorded for this clonotype. The V and J genes are TRBV12-5 and TRBJ2-1; 11 bases map to TRBD1. CDR1 LGHNT and CDR2 FRNRAP come from the germline V gene. CDR3 length: 16 amino acids. The ends lost 5 bases at V and 8 bases at J; junction bases unmatched: 11. Here the CDR3 reads CASGVGQGAPEDEQFF. CDR3 nucleotide sequence: TGTGCTAGTGGTGTAGGACAGGGGGCCCCTGAGGATGAGCAGTTCTTC. The full variable domain, in which reference TRBV12-5 and TRBJ2-1 provide the parts outside the CDR3, is DARVTQTPRHKVTEMGQEVTMRCQPILGHNTVFWYRQTMMQGLELLAYFRNRAPLDDSGMPKDRFSAEMPDATLATLKIQPSEPRDSAVYFCASGVGQGAPEDEQFFGPGTRLTVL.

For this clonotype: Without the conserved terminal phenylalanine or tryptophan, this CDR3 likely stems from a read error. The chain has TRBV7-9 and TRBJ2-7, with D tentatively TRBD1 or TRBD2 (6 bases each). CDR1 and CDR2 from the germline V gene are SEHNR and FQNEAQ (reference sequence). This CDR3 is built from 11 residues. V was clipped by 5 bases and J by 6 bases, with 8 bases between them. CDR3 protein: CASSRGVEQYL. The CDR3 region has the DNA TGTGCCAGCAGCAGGGGGGTCGAGCAGTACCTC.

This clonotype came up many times. This chain joins TRBV2 and TRBJ2-7, with 9 bases matching TRBD1. With 7 bases clipped from V and 3 bases from J, the junction kept 10 bases outside the gene matches. Germline assignment: CDR1 SNHLY and CDR2 FYNNEI. The CDR3 covers 15 residues. The CDR3 DNA follows: TGTGCCAGCACCGGGGGTAGGACAGGGGTCTACGAGCAGTACTTC. It codes for CASTGGRTGVYEQYF.

In this sample, this clonotype turned up a few times. V usage is TRBV10-1 and J usage is TRBJ2-7; D is ambiguous. Germline V CDR1 and CDR2: WNHNN, SYGVQD (reference sequence). V lost 0 bases and J lost 5, with 11 bases in between. The CDR3 length is 14 residues. The CDR3 loop reads CASSESPGRDEQYF. CDR3 coding DNA: TGCGCCAGCAGTGAGTCGCCAGGTCGCGACGAGCAGTACTTC.

This clonotype showed up many times. Here the CDR3 reads CAVGGAGANTQYF. In nucleotides, the CDR3 is TGTGCCGTCGGGGGGGCCGGTGCGAATACGCAGTATTTT. V usage is TRBV10-3 and J usage is TRBJ2-3; 8 bases match TRBD2. CDR3 length equals 13 residues. CDR1 ENHRY and CDR2 SYGVKD come from the germline V gene. J was trimmed by 7 bases and V by 11 bases; bases with no gene match: 11.

This clonotype has more than one count but fewer than ten. The chain carries TRBV29-1 and TRBJ1-1, with 7 bases lining up with TRBD1. The CDR3 contains 12 residues. V dropped 6 bases and J dropped 1; count of bases not matched to a gene: 2. The germline V gene has CDR1 SQVTM and CDR2 ANQGSEA. The CDR3 DNA is TGCAGCGTACAGGGGACGAACACTGAAGCTTTCTTT. This gives the protein CSVQGTNTEAFF.

This clonotype has a count of ten or more. The V gene is TRBV6-5, the J gene TRBJ2-2; no clear D gene. Looked up from germline, CDR1 is MNHEY and CDR2 is SVGAGI. The length of the CDR3 is 16 residues. V was cut by 3 bases and J by 3 bases, with 14 bases left in between. In nucleotides, the CDR3 is TGTGCCAGCAGTTATCAAATCCGACGGGACACCGGGGAGCTGTTTTTT. It yields the protein CASSYQIRRDTGELFF.

This clonotype has more than one count but fewer than ten. The chain carries TRBV6-1 and TRBJ1-6; 7 nucleotides align to TRBD1. The germline CDR1 and CDR2 sequences are MNHNS and SASEGT. This CDR3 region has 19 residues. The ends lost 5 bases at V and 5 bases at J; junction bases unmatched: 18. The CDR3 spells CASSQLPGQSGWDNSPLHF. CDR3 coding DNA: TGTGCCAGCAGTCAACTTCCGGGACAGTCGGGGTGGGATAATTCACCCCTCCACTTT.

This clonotype was seen at least ten times. The chain joins TRBV20-1 to TRBJ1-5; D remains unclear. Germline CDR1 DFQATT, CDR2 SNEGSKA (reference sequence). CDR3 length equals 14 residues. The V and J ends lost 6 bases and 5 bases respectively, with 17 bases between them. The DNA of the CDR3 is TGCAGTGCCCAAACCCCCTGGCGCGATCAGCCCCAGCATTTT. It codes for CSAQTPWRDQPQHF.